These 11 T cell receptor beta chains share one sample of origin, sequenced in a study of cytomegalovirus exposure and HLA in healthy donors. Generated by immunoSEQ multiplex PCR, the TCRdb table keeps only in-frame clones and is missing some. Of hundreds of thousands of clones in the sample, around 86% were seen once. Source material: PBMCs. These receptors were obtained from a young woman in good health and CMV-seropositive.

The J gene is TRBJ1-4, the V gene TRBV12-5; no clear D gene. CDR3 length: 16 amino acids. V lost 0 bases, J lost 10 bases, and 18 bases lay in between. Per germline, CDR1 LGHNT and CDR2 FRNRAP. The CDR3 region has the DNA TGTGCTAGTGGTTTGGTACGGGGAGGAGCCAAGGGAAAACTGTTTTTT. This encodes CASGLVRGGAKGKLFF. Together with reference TRBV12-5 and TRBJ1-4, the CDR3 gives the full variable domain: DARVTQTPRHKVTEMGQEVTMRCQPILGHNTVFWYRQTMMQGLELLAYFRNRAPLDDSGMPKDRFSAEMPDATLATLKIQPSEPRDSAVYFCASGLVRGGAKGKLFFGSGTQLSVL.

V usage is TRBV6-1 and J usage is TRBJ1-3; unclear D gene. In germline, CDR1 is MNHNS, CDR2 SASEGT. The CDR3 has 14 residues. V was cut by 4 bases and J by 0 bases, with 7 bases left in between. This CDR3 is CASSVEFSGNTIYF. CDR3 nucleotide sequence: TGTGCCAGCAGTGTCGAGTTCTCTGGAAACACCATATATTTT.

This clone was detected once. The rearrangement uses TRBV10-1 and TRBJ2-1; 7 bases map to TRBD2. In germline, CDR1 is WNHNN, CDR2 SYGVQD (reference sequence). The CDR3 contains 14 residues. The junction had 9 bases not matched to a gene; V was cut back by 7 bases and J by 6 bases. DNA of the CDR3: TGCGCCAGCACTGCGGGAGACGGGGGCAATGAGCAGTTCTTC. Amino acids: CASTAGDGGNEQFF.

This clone was seen only once. The J gene is TRBJ2-5, the V gene TRBV28; no clear D. Trimming took 6 bases from V and 2 from J, leaving 19 bases between them. Per germline, CDR1 MDHEN and CDR2 SYDVKM. This CDR3 comprises 16 residues. The CDR3, as DNA: TGTGCCAGCAGCCAACCCCTCAAAACAGCTCAAGAGACCCAGTACTTC. As protein: CASSQPLKTAQETQYF. Full variable domain (missing parts from reference TRBV28 and TRBJ2-5): DVKVTQSSRYLVKRTGEKVFLECVQDMDHENMFWYRQDPGLGLRLIYFSYDVKMKEKGDIPEGYSVSREKKERFSLILESASTNQTSMYLCASSQPLKTAQETQYFGPGTRLLVL.

CDR3 protein: CSAIVEGPAFF. CDR3 DNA sequence: TGCAGTGCTATAGTTGAGGGTCCGGCTTTCTTT. The V and J genes are TRBV20-1 and TRBJ1-1; unclear D gene. V shed 4 bases and J shed 11 bases, with 14 bases lying between them. Germline loops: CDR1 DFQATT, CDR2 SNEGSKA (reference sequence). This CDR3 region has 11 residues.

V is TRBV20-1 and J is TRBJ1-2; 7 bases line up with TRBD1. The CDR3 contains 11 residues. V gave up 4 bases and J gave up 7 bases; unmatched junction bases: 3. Germline lookup yields CDR1 DFQATT and CDR2 SNEGSKA (reference sequence). CDR3 in DNA: TGCAGTGCTACGGACAGGATTGGCTACACCTTC. Translating gives CSATDRIGYTF.

The chain couples TRBV29-1 to TRBJ1-2, with D maybe TRBD1 (6 bases). The CDR3 totals 12 residues. The germline V gene encodes CDR1 SQVTM and CDR2 ANQGSEA. CDR3 sequence reads: CATGSLGYGYTF. The CDR3 DNA is TGCGCCACAGGGTCTCTCGGCTATGGCTACACCTTC.

This rearrangement joins TRBV4-1 to TRBJ1-5; tentative D call: TRBD1 (6 bases). Trimming took off 3 bases at V and 0 bases at J, with 21 bases between the two ends. CDR1 is MGHRA, CDR2 YSYEKL, per germline. The CDR3 contains 19 residues. The CDR3 region has the DNA TGCGCCAGCAGCCATGGGCTACTGACAGGCGAGTATAGCAATCAGCCCCAGCATTTT. Its protein product is CASSHGLLTGEYSNQPQHF.

This clone was detected only once. CDR3: CASSESGGTEAFF. The CDR3 nucleotides read TGTGCCAGCAGCGAGTCGGGGGGGACTGAAGCTTTCTTT. The rearrangement joins TRBV7-6 to TRBJ1-1; D may be TRBD1 (5 bases). The CDR3 consists of 13 residues. Germline CDR1 and CDR2: SGHVS and FNYEAQ. Trimming stripped 5 bases from V and 5 bases from J, with 12 bases between. The variable domain in full, with the rest retrieved from reference TRBV7-6 and TRBJ1-1, is GAGVSQSPRYKVTKRGQDVALRCDPISGHVSLYWYRQALGQGPEFLTYFNYEAQQDKSGLPNDRFSAERPEGSISTLTIQRTEQRDSAMYRCASSESGGTEAFFGQGTRLTVV.

A few counts support this clone. This same CDR3 is encoded by further DNA sequences in the sample. J is TRBJ2-5 and V is TRBV2, with 8 bases fitting TRBD1. CDR1 is SNHLY, CDR2 FYNNEI, per germline. V trimming: 5 bases; J trimming: 4 bases; junction bases outside the gene matches: 6. The CDR3 covers 14 residues. The CDR3 spells CASSPTGDGETQYF. The DNA for the CDR3 is TGTGCCAGCAGTCCGACAGGGGACGGAGAGACCCAGTACTTC.

A note on this clone: This same CDR3 is encoded by further DNA sequences in the sample. The chain carries TRBV27 and TRBJ2-7; 10 bases agree with TRBD1. Per germline, CDR1 MNHEY and CDR2 SMNVEV (reference sequence). Unmatched junction bases numbered 3, after V lost 5 bases and J lost 2 bases. This CDR3 comprises 14 residues. DNA of the CDR3: TGTGCCAGCAGTCCCGGACAGGGGGCCTACGAGCAGTACTTC. The encoded protein is CASSPGQGAYEQYF.